The T cell receptor beta chain under discussion was sequenced for a study of shared clonotypes between healthy human individuals. This CDR3 region has 15 residues. Per the germline V gene, CDR1 is SGHRS and CDR2 is YFSETQ. Trimming took 4 bases from V and 6 from J; bases not matched to a gene: 4. Sequencing used immunoSEQ multiplex PCR; TCRdb keeps in-frame clones, though not all of them. The sample records approximately 2,000,000 clones, approximately 90% being singletons. The chain has TRBV5-1 and TRBJ2-2, with 12 bases identical to TRBD2. The clonotype originates from a man aged 18 to 29 in good health. Some clones in this sample may be carry-over from other donors' samples. The sequencing sample was made of naive CD4+ T cells from PBMCs. Described subset: CD45RA+ positively selected. The CDR3 here is CASSARLAGAGELFF. CDR3 coding DNA: TGCGCCAGCAGCGCGCGACTAGCGGGAGCCGGGGAGCTGTTTTTT.